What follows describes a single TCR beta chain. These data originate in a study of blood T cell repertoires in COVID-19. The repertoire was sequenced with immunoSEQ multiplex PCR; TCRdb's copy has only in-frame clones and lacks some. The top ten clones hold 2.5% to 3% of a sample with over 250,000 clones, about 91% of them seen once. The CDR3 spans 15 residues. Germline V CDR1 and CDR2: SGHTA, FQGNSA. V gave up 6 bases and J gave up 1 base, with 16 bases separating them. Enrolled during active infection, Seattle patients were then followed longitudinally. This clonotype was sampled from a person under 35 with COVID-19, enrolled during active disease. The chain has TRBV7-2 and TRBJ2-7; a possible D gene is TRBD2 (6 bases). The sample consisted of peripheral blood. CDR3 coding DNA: TGTGCCAGCAGTCCGGGGGTAGCAGCTTCCTACGAGCAGTACTTC. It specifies CASSPGVAASYEQYF.